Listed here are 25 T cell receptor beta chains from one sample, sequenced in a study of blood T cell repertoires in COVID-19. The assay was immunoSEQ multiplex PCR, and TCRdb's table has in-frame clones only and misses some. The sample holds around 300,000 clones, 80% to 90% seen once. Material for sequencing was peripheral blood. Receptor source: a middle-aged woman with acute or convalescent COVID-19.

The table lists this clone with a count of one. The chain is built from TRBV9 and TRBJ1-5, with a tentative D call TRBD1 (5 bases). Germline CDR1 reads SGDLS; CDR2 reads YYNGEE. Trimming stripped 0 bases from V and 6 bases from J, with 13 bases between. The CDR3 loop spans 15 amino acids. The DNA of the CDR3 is TGTGCCAGCAGCGTAGGGTCAGGGACTAGTCAGCCCCAGCATTTT. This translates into CASSVGSGTSQPQHF.

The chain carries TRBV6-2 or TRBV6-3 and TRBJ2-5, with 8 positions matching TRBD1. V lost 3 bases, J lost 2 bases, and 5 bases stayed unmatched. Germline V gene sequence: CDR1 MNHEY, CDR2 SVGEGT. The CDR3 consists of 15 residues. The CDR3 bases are TGTGCCAGCAGTTATAACCACAGGGGGCAAGAGACCCAGTACTTC. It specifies CASSYNHRGQETQYF.

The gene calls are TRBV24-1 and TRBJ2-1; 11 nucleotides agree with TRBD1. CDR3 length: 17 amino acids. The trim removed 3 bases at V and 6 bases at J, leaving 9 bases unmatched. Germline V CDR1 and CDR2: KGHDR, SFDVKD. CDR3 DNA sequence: TGTGCCACCAGTGATAGAGGGGGACAGGGGGTATCCAATGAGCAGTTCTTC. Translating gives CATSDRGGQGVSNEQFF.

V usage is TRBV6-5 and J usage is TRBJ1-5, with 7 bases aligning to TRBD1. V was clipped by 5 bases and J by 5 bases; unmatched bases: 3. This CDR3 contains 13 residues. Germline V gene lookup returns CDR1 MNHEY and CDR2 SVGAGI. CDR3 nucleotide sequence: TGTGCCAGCAGTCAGGGGGTCCATCAGCCCCAGCATTTT. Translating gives CASSQGVHQPQHF.

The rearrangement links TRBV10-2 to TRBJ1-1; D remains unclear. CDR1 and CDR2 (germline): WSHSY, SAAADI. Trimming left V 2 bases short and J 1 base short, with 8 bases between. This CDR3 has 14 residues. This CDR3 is CASSEGPGNTEAFF. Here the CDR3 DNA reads TGCGCCAGCAGTGAGGGCCCTGGGAACACTGAAGCTTTCTTT.

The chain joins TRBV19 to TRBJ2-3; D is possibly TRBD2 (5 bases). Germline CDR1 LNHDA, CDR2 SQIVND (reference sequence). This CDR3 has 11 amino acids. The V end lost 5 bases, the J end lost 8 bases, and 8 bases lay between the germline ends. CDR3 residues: CASSPGITQYF. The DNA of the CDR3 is TGTGCCAGTAGTCCGGGGATTACGCAGTATTTT.

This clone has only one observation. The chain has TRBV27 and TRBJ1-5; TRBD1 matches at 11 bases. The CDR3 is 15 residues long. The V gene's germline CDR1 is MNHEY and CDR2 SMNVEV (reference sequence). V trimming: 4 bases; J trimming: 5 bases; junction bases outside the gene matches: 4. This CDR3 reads CASSSGTGGDQPQHF. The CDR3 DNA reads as TGTGCCAGCAGTTCCGGGACAGGGGGAGATCAGCCCCAGCATTTT.

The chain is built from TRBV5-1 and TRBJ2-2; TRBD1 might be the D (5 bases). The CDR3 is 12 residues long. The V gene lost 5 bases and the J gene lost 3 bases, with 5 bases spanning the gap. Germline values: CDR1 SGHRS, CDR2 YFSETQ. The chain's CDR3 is CASRQDTGELFF. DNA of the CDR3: TGCGCCAGCAGACAGGACACCGGGGAGCTGTTTTTT.

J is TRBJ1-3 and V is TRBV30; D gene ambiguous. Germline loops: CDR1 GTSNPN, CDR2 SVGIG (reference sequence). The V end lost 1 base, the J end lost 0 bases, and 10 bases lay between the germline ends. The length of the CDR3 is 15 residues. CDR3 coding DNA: TGTGCCTGGAGTGAAGTCGAGCTCTCTGGAAACACCATATATTTT. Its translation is CAWSEVELSGNTIYF.

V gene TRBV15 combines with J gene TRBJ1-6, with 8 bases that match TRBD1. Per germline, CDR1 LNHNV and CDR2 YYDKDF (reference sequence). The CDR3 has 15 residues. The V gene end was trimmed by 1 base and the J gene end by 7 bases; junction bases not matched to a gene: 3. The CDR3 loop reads CATSRGTGINSPLHF. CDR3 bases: TGTGCCACCAGCAGAGGGACAGGGATCAATTCACCCCTCCACTTT.

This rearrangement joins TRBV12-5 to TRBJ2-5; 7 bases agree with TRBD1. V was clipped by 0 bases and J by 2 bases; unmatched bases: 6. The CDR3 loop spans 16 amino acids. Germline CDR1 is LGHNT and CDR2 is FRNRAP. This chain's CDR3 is CASGLVVGQEQETQYF. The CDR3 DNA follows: TGTGCTAGTGGTTTGGTGGTTGGACAGGAGCAAGAGACCCAGTACTTC.

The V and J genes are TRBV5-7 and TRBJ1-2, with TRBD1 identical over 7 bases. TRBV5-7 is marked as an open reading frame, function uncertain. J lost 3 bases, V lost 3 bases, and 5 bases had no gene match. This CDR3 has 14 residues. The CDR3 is CASSSGDRDYGYTF. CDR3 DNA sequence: TGTGCCAGCAGCTCCGGAGACAGGGACTATGGCTACACCTTC.

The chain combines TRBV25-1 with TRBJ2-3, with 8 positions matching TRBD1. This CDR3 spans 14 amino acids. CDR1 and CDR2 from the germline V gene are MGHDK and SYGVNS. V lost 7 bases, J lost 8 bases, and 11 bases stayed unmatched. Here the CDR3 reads CASMRQGSGGTQYF. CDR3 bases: TGTGCCAGCATGCGACAGGGGTCAGGAGGTACGCAGTATTTT.

CDR3: CASSTTGGVGQPQHF. DNA for the CDR3: TGTGCCAGCAGTACAACAGGGGGCGTCGGTCAGCCCCAGCATTTT. This sequence joins TRBV27 and TRBJ1-5; 9 bases align to TRBD1. Germline V CDR1 and CDR2: MNHEY, SMNVEV (reference sequence). The CDR3 is made up of 15 amino acids. Trimming cost V 5 bases and J 6 bases; bases outside gene matches: 8.

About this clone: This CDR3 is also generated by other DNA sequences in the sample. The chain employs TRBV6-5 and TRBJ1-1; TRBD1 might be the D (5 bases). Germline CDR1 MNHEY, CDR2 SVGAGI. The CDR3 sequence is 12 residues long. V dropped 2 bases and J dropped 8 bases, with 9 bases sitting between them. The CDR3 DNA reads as TGTGCCAGCAGTTACAGGGGCAGCGAAGCTTTCTTT. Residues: CASSYRGSEAFF.

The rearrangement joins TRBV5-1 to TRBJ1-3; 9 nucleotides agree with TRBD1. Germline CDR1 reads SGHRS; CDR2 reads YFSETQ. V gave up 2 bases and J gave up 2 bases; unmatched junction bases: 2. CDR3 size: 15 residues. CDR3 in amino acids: CASSLQGAAGNTIYF. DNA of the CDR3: TGCGCCAGCAGCTTACAGGGGGCTGCTGGAAACACCATATATTTT.

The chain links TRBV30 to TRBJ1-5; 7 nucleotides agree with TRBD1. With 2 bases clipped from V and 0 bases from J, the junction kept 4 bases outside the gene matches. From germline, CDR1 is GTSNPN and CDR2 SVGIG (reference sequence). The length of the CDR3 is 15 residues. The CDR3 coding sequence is TGTGCCTGGAGTTGGGGGACAGTTAGCAATCAGCCCCAGCATTTT. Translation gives CAWSWGTVSNQPQHF.

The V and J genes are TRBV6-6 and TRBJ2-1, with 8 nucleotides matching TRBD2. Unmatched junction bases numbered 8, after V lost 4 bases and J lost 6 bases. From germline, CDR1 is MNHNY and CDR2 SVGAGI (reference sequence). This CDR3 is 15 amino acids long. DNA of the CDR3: TGTGCCAGCAGTTCATCAAGCGGGGGTACCAATGAGCAGTTCTTC. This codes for CASSSSSGGTNEQFF.

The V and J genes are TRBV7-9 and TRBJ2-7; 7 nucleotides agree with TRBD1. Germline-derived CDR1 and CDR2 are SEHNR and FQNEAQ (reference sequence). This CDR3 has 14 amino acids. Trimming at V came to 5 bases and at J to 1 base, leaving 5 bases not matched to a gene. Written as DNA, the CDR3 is TGTGCCAGCAGCCTGAAGGGACAGTCCTACGAGCAGTACGTC. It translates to CASSLKGQSYEQYV.

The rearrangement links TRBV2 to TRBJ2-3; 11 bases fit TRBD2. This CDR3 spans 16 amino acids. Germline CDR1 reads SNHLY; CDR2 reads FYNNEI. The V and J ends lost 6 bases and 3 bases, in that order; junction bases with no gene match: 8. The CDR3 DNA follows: TGTGCCAGCAGGGCGAGACTAGCGGGGCCGACAGATACGCAGTATTTT. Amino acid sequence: CASRARLAGPTDTQYF.

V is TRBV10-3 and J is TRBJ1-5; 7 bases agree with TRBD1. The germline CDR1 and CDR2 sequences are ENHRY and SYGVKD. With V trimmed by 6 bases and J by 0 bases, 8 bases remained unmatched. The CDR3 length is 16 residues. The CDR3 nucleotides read TGTGCCATCAGCCCCCAGGGGGGAAATAGCAATCAGCCCCAGCATTTT. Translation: CAISPQGGNSNQPQHF.

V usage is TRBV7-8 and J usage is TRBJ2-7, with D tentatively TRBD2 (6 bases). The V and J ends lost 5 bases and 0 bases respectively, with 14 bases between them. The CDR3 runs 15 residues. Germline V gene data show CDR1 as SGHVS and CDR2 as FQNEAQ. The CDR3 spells CASSKSGSASYEQYV. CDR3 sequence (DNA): TGTGCCAGCAGCAAGAGCGGGTCGGCCTCCTACGAGCAGTACGTC.

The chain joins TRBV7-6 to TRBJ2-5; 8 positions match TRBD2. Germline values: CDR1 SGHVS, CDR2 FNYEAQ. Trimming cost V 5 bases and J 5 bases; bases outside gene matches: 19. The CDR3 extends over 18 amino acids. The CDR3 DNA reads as TGTGCCAGCAGCCTATTGACTTCACGGGGGGGCCCGCGGGAGACCCAGTACTTC. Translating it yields CASSLLTSRGGPRETQYF.

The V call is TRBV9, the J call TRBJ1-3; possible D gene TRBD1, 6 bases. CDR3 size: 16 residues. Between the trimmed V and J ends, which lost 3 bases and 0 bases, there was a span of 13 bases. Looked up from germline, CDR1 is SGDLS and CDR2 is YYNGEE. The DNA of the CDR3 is TGTGCCAGCAGCGCAGGACAGTTCCCCTCTGGAAACACCATATATTTT. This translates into CASSAGQFPSGNTIYF. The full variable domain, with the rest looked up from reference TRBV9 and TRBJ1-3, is DSGVTQTPKHLITATGQRVTLRCSPRSGDLSVYWYQQSLDQGLQFLIQYYNGEERAKGNILERFSAQQFPDLHSELNLSSLELGDSALYFCASSAGQFPSGNTIYFGEGSWLTVV.

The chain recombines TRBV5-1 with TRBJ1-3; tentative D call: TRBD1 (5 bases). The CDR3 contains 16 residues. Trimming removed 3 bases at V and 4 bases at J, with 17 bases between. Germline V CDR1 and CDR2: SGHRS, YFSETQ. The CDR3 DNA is TGCGCCAGCAGCTACACAGGCGGGGGTAAAGGAAACACCATATATTTT. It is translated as CASSYTGGGKGNTIYF.